Listed here is a single TCR beta chain. Its antigen is not known. CDR3 length equals 15 residues. CDR1 and CDR2 from the germline V gene are SGHTA and FQGNSA. With V trimmed by 7 bases and J by 0 bases, 5 bases remained unmatched. Assay used: immunoSEQ multiplex PCR; TCRdb lists only in-frame clones, some missing. The sample has about 35,000 clones, roughly 80% seen once; the top ten hold 5.5% to 7%. The record originates from a study of CD4 T cells in relation to SARS-CoV-2 and coronaviruses. The rearrangement links TRBV7-2 to TRBJ2-2; 7 positions agree with TRBD2. The sequence came from an adult with COVID-19. The sample taken for sequencing was naive CD4+ T cells from PBMCs, cultured in vitro. Documented subset: naive CD4+ T cells isolated by negative enrichment. The CDR3 loop reads CASTLGGANTGELFF. The CDR3 DNA reads TGTGCCAGCACTCTGGGGGGGGCGAACACCGGGGAGCTGTTTTTT.